The following is a T cell receptor (beta chain) sequence with its context. The antigen it binds to is not known. No base quality information exists; no much larger clone differs at one position. This sample is drawn from a study of Ad26.COV2.S vaccination and SARS-CoV-2 variants (dated by TCRdb to about 2021). In terms of the full investigation: The specificity and breadth of SARS-CoV-2-reactive T cell receptors after Ad26.COV2.S vaccination were assessed by TCRbeta repertoire sequencing. A total of roughly 32 samples were included in the TCR-sequenced set, comprising roughly 19 Ad26.COV2.S vaccine recipients, 5 placebo recipients and 8 SARS-CoV-2 convalescent individuals.

CDR1 MNHEY and CDR2 SMNVEV were looked up in the germline V gene (reference sequence). The CDR3 measures 18 amino acids from cysteine to phenylalanine. The retained sequence is limited to the CDR3, 54 bases, with the frame set at the first base. Germline trimming amounts to 5 bases on V and 2 bases on J, with 10 as the count of junction bases outside the gene matches. Findings and caveats that apply to the study as a whole: Higher spike-specific TCR breadth was observed in Ad26.COV2.S recipients than in placebo recipients (P = 0.0014). Vaccine and placebo recipients had comparable non-spike TCR breadth, which fits with the vaccine containing only spike. The authors noted that total T cell responses may have been underestimated by the TCR breadth and depth analyses. After vaccination, substantial breadth of spike-specific CD8+ and CD4+ T cell responses was reported.

The immunoSEQ Assay was the method used to sequence TCRbeta CDR3 regions. After extraction, genomic DNA underwent amplification by bias-controlled multiplex PCR, followed by high-throughput sequencing. The original methods were these. Collapsing and filtering of sequences were performed to quantify the absolute abundance of each unique TCRbeta CDR3 region. T cell fraction was estimated by normalization of TCRbeta template counts to usable DNA, with usable DNA being measured through amplification of reference genes present in all nucleated cells. Repertoire TCRs were annotated as SARS-CoV-2-specific when V gene, CDR3 amino acid sequence and J gene were exactly matched to a known reactive TCR set. The reference SARS-CoV-2 TCR set was derived from MIRA and filtered for enrichment in COVID-19-positive ImmuneCODE repertoires, a step that removed public or cross-reactive TCRs. Based on the MIRA antigens, annotated TCRs were further analysed at the level of specific ORF or position within ORF. Breadth was defined as the number of annotated unique rearrangements divided by the total number of unique productive rearrangements, and depth was defined as the summed frequency of the annotated unique rearrangements. Group comparisons of TCR breadth used two-sided Wilcoxon rank-sum tests. The clones in this table, taken by TCRdb from immuneACCESS, are in-frame only. Not every clone is retained; where verified, under half of the shortfall comes from an unresolved V gene, and the cause of the rest is unknown. V, J and clone size were drawn from that table, and D and trimming were deduced from the DNA. Present in this sample are about 350,000 clones, about 90% of which were seen just once. The ten largest clones capture around 4% of the sample.

The meaning of the sample's time point label: individuals recovered from natural SARS-CoV-2 infection. The rearranged segments are TRBV27 and TRBJ1-5; the central 12 bases match TRBD1. This TCR came from a human donor who had recovered from COVID-19. Material: peripheral blood, obtained after recovery from COVID-19. The CDR3 here reads CASSRRDRGRGGNQPQHF. The nucleotides are TGTGCCAGCAGTCGCCGGGACAGGGGGCGCGGGGGCAATCAGCCCCAGCATTTT.